This T cell receptor (beta chain) emerged from a study of cytomegalovirus exposure and HLA in healthy donors. The overall study: Around 83% of more than 300 genotyped donors fell in the Caucasian-associated ancestry cluster.

V gave up 4 bases and J gave up 0 bases, with 19 bases separating them. Looked up from germline, CDR1 is SQVTM and CDR2 is ANQGSEA. The CDR3 loop spans 17 amino acids. The primer mix had 60 Vbeta and 13 Jbeta primers. In the study's own analysis: Per a later analysis, the number of unique TCR beta chains was about 78 million, of which some 10 million were shared. Assay: immunoSEQ multiplex PCR; the TCRdb copy retains only in-frame clones and omits some. The V and J calls and clone size are taken from that table; D and trimming were inferred from the DNA. This sample's table reports about 53,000 clones.

The chain employs TRBV29-1 and TRBJ2-1; D is uncertain. The sequenced sample was PBMCs. The TCR originated in a man between 18 and 35 years old in good health and CMV-seropositive. CDR3 nucleotide sequence: TGCAGCGTTGCGGGTCGTATGACCAAAAGCTCCTACAATGAGCAGTTCTTC. It encodes CSVAGRMTKSSYNEQFF.